This T cell receptor (beta chain) was sequenced during a study of vaccination effects on CD4 cells after COVID-19. Study-wide context: Everyone in the study got two shots of either the BNT162b2 or mRNA-1273 vaccine. The study's findings and limits: Both infection-induced and vaccine-induced clones contracted markedly at late post-vaccination timepoints. Only a few convalescent patients and no early post-infection timepoints featured in the study.

Concerning this clone: Its antigen is unknown.

Within the ViraFEST assay, antigen-specific CD4+ T cells underwent expansion with viral peptide pools prior to sequencing. Following 10 days of culture, CD4+ T cells were isolated. The study found no prior SARS-CoV-2 infection in the vaccine recipients, who tested negative for nucleocapsid antibodies. Researchers swapped half the medium for IL-2 medium on both days 3 and 7. This CDR3 contains 14 residues. In germline, CDR1 is MNHEY, CDR2 SVGEGT. J was trimmed by 2 bases and V by 2 bases; bases with no gene match: 2. Profiled with immunoSEQ multiplex PCR; TCRdb holds only in-frame clones, not every one. The table includes about 73,000 clones, 65% to 85% detected once.

The V and J genes are TRBV6-2 or TRBV6-3 and TRBJ2-7; 8 nucleotides line up with TRBD1. The source is a human donor who received a COVID-19 vaccine. Here the sequenced sample was CD4+ T cells from PBMCs cultured with HCoV-NL63 spike peptides, taken before COVID-19 vaccination. CDR3 nucleotide sequence: TGTGCCAGCAGTTACCAGGGGGCAACCTACGAGCAGTACGTC. It translates to CASSYQGATYEQYV.